One and the same sample provided the 23 T cell receptor beta chains below, sequenced in a study of CD8+ T cells in alopecia areata. TCR sequencing used cDNA made by reverse transcription of extracted RNA. TCRdb's copy holds only in-frame clones and misses some; the assay was immunoSEQ multiplex PCR. In the table there are 150,000 to 180,000 clones, about 50% of which are singletons. The source material was CD8+ T cells sorted from blood, sampled at week 0. Source of these receptors: a human donor with alopecia areata.

This clone was seen more than once but under ten times. The chain recombines TRBV29-1 with TRBJ1-2; D remains unclear. This CDR3 has 10 residues. The V gene's germline CDR1 is SQVTM and CDR2 ANQGSEA. Trimming stripped 3 bases from V and 4 bases from J, with 3 bases between. For the CDR3, the DNA is TGCAGCGTTGACAGCTATGGCTACACCTTC. Residues: CSVDSYGYTF.

The chain couples TRBV4-3 to TRBJ2-3, with unresolved D. The germline V gene has CDR1 LGHNA and CDR2 YSLEER. The CDR3 has 14 residues. V lost 0 bases and J 2 bases, leaving 6 bases between the germline ends. The CDR3 protein is CASSQDPATDTQYF. In nucleotides, the CDR3 is TGCGCCAGCAGCCAAGATCCGGCCACAGATACGCAGTATTTT.

This clone has just a few counts. The J gene is TRBJ2-7, the V gene TRBV29-1, with 9 bases aligning to TRBD1. This CDR3 spans 15 amino acids. J was trimmed by 2 bases and V by 0 bases; bases with no gene match: 5. Germline V gene data show CDR1 as SQVTM and CDR2 as ANQGSEA. CDR3 in amino acids: CSVEERGQGAYEQYF. CDR3 sequence (DNA): TGCAGCGTTGAAGAACGGGGACAGGGCGCCTACGAGCAGTACTTC.

The chain employs TRBV14 and TRBJ1-2; a possible D gene is TRBD1 (5 bases). The CDR3 is 14 residues long. Trimming stripped 2 bases from V and 8 bases from J, with 15 bases between. Germline CDR1 and CDR2: SGHDN and FVKESK. The CDR3 DNA sequence: TGTGCCAGCAGCCAAACCGGGACGAGAAACGGCTACACCTTC. Protein product: CASSQTGTRNGYTF.

This clone has only a few counts. The genes are TRBV15 and TRBJ2-1; D call uncertain. The CDR3 covers 17 residues. Germline V lookup: CDR1 LNHNV, CDR2 YYDKDF (reference sequence). V was trimmed by 3 bases and J by 0 bases, leaving 15 bases between them. In DNA, the CDR3 is TGTGCCACCAGCAGGCCTAATCGGGCGAGCTCCTACAATGAGCAGTTCTTC. This translates into CATSRPNRASSYNEQFF.

In its sample, this clone was seen a few times. This sequence joins TRBV25-1 and TRBJ2-3; 7 bases are a match to TRBD1. The J segment lost 2 bases and the V segment lost 7 bases, leaving 6 bases of the junction unmatched. Germline V gene sequence: CDR1 MGHDK, CDR2 SYGVNS. This CDR3 region has 14 residues. DNA of the CDR3: TGTGCCAGCAACGCCGGGACAGCCACAGATACGCAGTATTTT. Translation gives CASNAGTATDTQYF.

The sample holds a few counts of this clone. The chain is built from TRBV15 and TRBJ1-1; weak D call: TRBD1 (6 bases). Germline values: CDR1 LNHNV, CDR2 YYDKDF (reference sequence). V lost 5 bases and J lost 5, with 15 bases in between. This CDR3 is 14 amino acids long. The CDR3 region has the DNA TGTGCCACCAGCCCACCCCAGGGGAGTACTGAAGCTTTCTTT. This codes for CATSPPQGSTEAFF.

The chain uses TRBV5-1 and TRBJ1-2; 7 bases fit TRBD1. The CDR3 is made up of 14 amino acids. The germline CDR1 and CDR2 sequences are SGHRS and YFSETQ. The V segment lost 3 bases and the J segment 2 bases; nucleotides outside the gene matches: 4. The CDR3 DNA follows: TGCGCCAGCAGCTCCGGGACAGAGAACTATGGCTACACCTTC. It specifies CASSSGTENYGYTF.

This rearrangement joins TRBV4-3 to TRBJ2-3, with TRBD1 matching over 9 bases. Unmatched junction bases numbered 7, after V lost 0 bases and J lost 0 bases. The CDR3 runs to 18 residues. Germline values: CDR1 LGHNA, CDR2 YSLEER. The CDR3 sequence is CASSQESGTGLSTDTQYF. The CDR3 DNA follows: TGCGCCAGCAGCCAAGAATCCGGGACAGGGCTTAGCACAGATACGCAGTATTTT.

This rearrangement joins TRBV14 to TRBJ2-1, with TRBD2 matching 7 bases. V lost 0 bases to trimming and J lost 5 bases; unmatched junction nucleotides: 7. The CDR3 length is 16 residues. Germline V CDR1 and CDR2: SGHDN, FVKESK. The chain's CDR3 is CASSQDGEGRDNEQFF. As DNA, the CDR3 is TGTGCCAGCAGCCAAGATGGGGAGGGGAGAGACAATGAGCAGTTCTTC.

V gene TRBV2 combines with J gene TRBJ1-4; D not certain. The CDR3 spans 11 residues. V was clipped by 1 base and J by 11 bases, with 5 bases between them. CDR1 is SNHLY, CDR2 FYNNEI, per germline. The CDR3 sequence: CASSEGGKLFF. In DNA, the CDR3 is TGTGCCAGCAGTGAAGGAGGCAAACTGTTTTTT.

This chain connects TRBV10-1 to TRBJ2-1; D ambiguous. V lost 0 bases and J lost 3, with 6 bases in between. This CDR3 is built from 14 residues. Germline assignment: CDR1 WNHNN and CDR2 SYGVQD (reference sequence). The CDR3 is CASSESTNYNEQFF. DNA of the CDR3: TGCGCCAGCAGTGAGTCGACGAACTACAATGAGCAGTTCTTC.

The V call is TRBV27, the J call TRBJ2-5; 7 bases fit TRBD1. The V gene end was trimmed by 4 bases and the J gene end by 5 bases; junction bases not matched to a gene: 16. CDR3 length: 17 residues. Germline V gene lookup returns CDR1 MNHEY and CDR2 SMNVEV (reference sequence). The CDR3 protein is CASSSPKQGSGAETQYF. The CDR3 DNA reads as TGTGCCAGCAGTTCGCCAAAACAGGGGTCCGGAGCGGAGACCCAGTACTTC.

This clone was seen a handful of times. The chain uses TRBV14 and TRBJ2-2, with D possibly matching TRBD1 (6 bases). Germline V CDR1 and CDR2: SGHDN, FVKESK. The V and J ends lost 7 bases and 1 base respectively, with 10 bases between them. There are 14 residues in the CDR3. The CDR3 reads CASKYRENTGELFF. The CDR3 nucleotides read TGTGCCAGCAAGTACAGGGAGAACACCGGGGAGCTGTTTTTT.

This clone is a singleton in its sample. The chain combines TRBV29-1 with TRBJ2-1; TRBD2 might be the D (6 bases). Germline values: CDR1 SQVTM, CDR2 ANQGSEA. The CDR3 spans 14 residues. V lost 7 bases and J lost 4, with 17 bases in between. The CDR3 bases are TGCAGCGGCCTGGGACTCTCTTATTACAATGAGCAGTTCTTC. This codes for CSGLGLSYYNEQFF.

Only a few counts were recorded for this clone. This chain connects TRBV29-1 to TRBJ2-1; no reliable D call. Trimming stripped 3 bases from V and 7 bases from J, with 4 bases between. Germline CDR1 is SQVTM and CDR2 is ANQGSEA. The CDR3 has 10 amino acids. The CDR3 DNA reads TGCAGCGTTGACGGGAATGAGCAGTTCTTC. Residues: CSVDGNEQFF.

The chain is built from TRBV9 and TRBJ1-2, with TRBD1 identical over 7 bases. Germline lookup yields CDR1 SGDLS and CDR2 YYNGEE. The CDR3 is 15 amino acids. After removal of 3 bases from V and 3 bases from J, the junction contained 8 bases not matched to a gene. CDR3 in amino acids: CASSGQGVGDYGYTF. Written as DNA, the CDR3 is TGTGCCAGCAGCGGGCAGGGGGTAGGTGACTATGGCTACACCTTC.

This clone was seen only a few times. The V and J genes are TRBV13 and TRBJ2-7, with 9 positions matching TRBD2. The CDR3 is 14 residues long. The germline V gene has CDR1 PRHDT and CDR2 FYEKMQ (reference sequence). Trimming cost V 4 bases and J 1 base; bases outside gene matches: 2. The CDR3 nucleotides are TGTGCCAGCAGCTCGGGACTAGCTTCCTACGAGCAGTACTTC. Translating gives CASSSGLASYEQYF.

This chain connects TRBV30 to TRBJ1-5; D is uncertain. V was cut by 2 bases and J by 4 bases, with 9 bases left in between. Germline V gene data show CDR1 as GTSNPN and CDR2 as SVGIG (reference sequence). The CDR3 length is 13 residues. CDR3: CAWSPGLNQPQHF. In nucleotides, the CDR3 is TGTGCCTGGAGTCCAGGACTTAATCAGCCCCAGCATTTT.

This rearrangement joins TRBV9 to TRBJ2-3; the match to TRBD1 covers 8 bases. Germline values: CDR1 SGDLS, CDR2 YYNGEE. With 2 bases clipped from V and 0 bases from J, the junction kept 5 bases outside the gene matches. This CDR3 is built from 16 residues. Here the CDR3 DNA reads TGTGCCAGCAGCGTGGAGGGACAGGTTAGCACAGATACGCAGTATTTT. Protein: CASSVEGQVSTDTQYF.

The chain carries TRBV6-5 and TRBJ1-2; D perhaps matches TRBD1 (6 bases). This CDR3 is 15 amino acids long. The germline CDR1 and CDR2 sequences are MNHEY and SVGAGI. V was clipped by 6 bases and J by 8 bases, with 22 bases between them. As DNA, the CDR3 is TGTGCCAGCAGCCGCGGACCTATGAACAGGGCCGGCTACACCTTC. Translation: CASSRGPMNRAGYTF.

V is TRBV27 and J is TRBJ2-1; TRBD1 matches at 8 bases. This CDR3 spans 16 amino acids. Trimming at V came to 5 bases and at J to 2 bases, leaving 8 bases not matched to a gene. CDR1 and CDR2 from the germline V gene are MNHEY and SMNVEV (reference sequence). The CDR3 DNA follows: TGTGCCAGCAGTCCCCCCCAGGGGGCCGCCTACAATGAGCAGTTCTTC. It codes for CASSPPQGAAYNEQFF.

The genes are TRBV4-3 and TRBJ1-2; D is unresolved. V lost 0 bases and J lost 1, with 12 bases in between. Germline V lookup: CDR1 LGHNA, CDR2 YSLEER. CDR3 size: 16 residues. CDR3: CASSQDRTIINYGYTF. The CDR3 DNA is TGCGCCAGCAGCCAAGATCGGACGATTATTAACTATGGCTACACCTTC.